The present T cell receptor beta chain was sequenced within a study of blood T cell repertoires in COVID-19. Looking at the study overall: The United States, Italy and Spain provided the acute and convalescent COVID-19 samples.

Germline V gives CDR1 GTSNPN, CDR2 SVGIG (reference sequence). The V end was cut by 2 bases, the J end by 0 bases, with 16 bases between. The CDR3 spans 16 residues. Participants reported their clinical history, and cohort assignment relied on those reports. Authors' data handling: The authors estimated nucleated cell counts from reference gene primer amplification. Libraries were prepared by immunoSEQ multiplex PCR; TCRdb keeps only in-frame clonotypes and omits some of them. The DNA gave D and trimming, while V, J and clone size come from that table. The table has 160,000 or so clones, roughly 90% seen once.

Input material: PBMCs or T cells enriched from blood (not recorded which). The TCR sequence derives from a human donor with acute COVID-19. The donor label of this sample is uncertain. The V and J genes are TRBV30 and TRBJ1-1; D perhaps matches TRBD1 (5 bases). This CDR3 is CAWSKGVVLVNTEAFF. The CDR3 DNA reads as TGTGCCTGGAGTAAAGGGGTAGTGCTCGTGAACACTGAAGCTTTCTTT.